The TCR beta chain described here comes from a study of T-cell reconstitution after alpha-beta-depleted transplantation in children. Study-wide results and caveats: Roughly two months post-transplant, alpha-beta T cells reportedly originated from several hundred graft clones that had expanded.

TCRbeta library preparation incorporated unique molecular identifiers. TCRdb redid the calling of the PCR reads with MiXCR, one entry per CDR3 protein. Of roughly 670,000 distinct CDR3 sequences in the sample, 10% to 15% were seen once. V lost 5 bases to trimming and J lost 1 base; unmatched junction nucleotides: 8. This CDR3 region has 16 residues. Ten or more counts support this clonotype. Its target is not known. The TCR comes from a girl aged 2 to 9 with congenital amegakaryocytic thrombocytopenia, due to receive a stem cell transplant. The rearrangement uses TRBV12-3 or TRBV12-4 and TRBJ1-1; 9 bases are shared with TRBD1. Specimen: PBMCs, collected before TCRalphabeta/CD19-depleted stem cell transplant. The CDR3 spells CASSPQQGARNTEAFF. The CDR3 region has the DNA TGTGCCAGCAGTCCCCAACAGGGGGCGAGGAACACTGAAGCTTTCTTT.